This T cell receptor beta chain was recorded in a study of CD8 T cells in ankylosing spondylitis (dated by TCRdb to about 2017). Regarding the research as a whole: The study set out to find disease-linked TCR variants by profiling T cell receptor beta repertoires in ankylosing spondylitis patients and healthy donors. The full study cohort comprised about 24 ankylosing spondylitis patients and about a hundred healthy donors. Peripheral blood was sampled, and synovial fluid was also collected from ankylosing spondylitis patients.

TCRdb shows the sequencer as Illumina HiSeq 2500. Quantitative 5'-RACE with molecular barcodes was the method used to prepare the TCR beta libraries. Processing in the source paper ran as follows. A new computational method based on a probabilistic model of VDJ rearrangement was used to identify disease-linked TCR variants. TCRdb reworked the public reads: Q25 trimming with fastp, MiXCR clone assembly, productive beta chains retained. Every entry covers one CDR3 protein and lists the most common genes and DNA from its rows. Here the V and J calls rest on TCRdb's processing, not on the authors' analysis. The sample records about 300,000 distinct CDR3 sequences, around a tenth of which are singletons. Jointly, the top ten make up roughly a tenth of the sample. Study-level results and caveats: Some motif variants had previously been reported in the synovial fluid and blood of reactive arthritis patients, which suggests shared mechanisms of disease initiation. The disease-linked clones were reported as significantly enriched in matched synovial fluid samples from ankylosing spondylitis patients. A CD8+ phenotype was shown by the disease-linked clones, which were found at relatively low frequencies in peripheral blood. Blood from ankylosing spondylitis patients appeared to be characterized by a TCR beta motif made up of about 8 highly homologous amino acid variants.

The germline V gene encodes CDR1 MGHRA and CDR2 YSYEKL. The CDR3 holds 16 amino acids from the cysteine to the phenylalanine. The retained sequence is limited to the CDR3, 48 bases, with the frame set at the first base. Deletion took 5 bases off V and 2 bases off J, with a span of 18 bases between the germline ends. Notes on this clonotype: This clone's antigen is unknown. Base qualities are missing; no much larger clone stands one base away.

The rearrangement joined TRBV4-1 to TRBJ1-2, with the identity of the D gene unclear. The sample comprised blood, either unsorted or a sorted T cell fraction (not recorded which). This TCR was recovered from a female donor with ankylosing spondylitis or in good health (not recorded which). This receptor carries the CDR3 CASSESNTRLNYGYTF. The nucleotide sequence is given as TGCGCCAGCAGCGAATCCAATACCCGGCTCAACTATGGCTACACCTTC.